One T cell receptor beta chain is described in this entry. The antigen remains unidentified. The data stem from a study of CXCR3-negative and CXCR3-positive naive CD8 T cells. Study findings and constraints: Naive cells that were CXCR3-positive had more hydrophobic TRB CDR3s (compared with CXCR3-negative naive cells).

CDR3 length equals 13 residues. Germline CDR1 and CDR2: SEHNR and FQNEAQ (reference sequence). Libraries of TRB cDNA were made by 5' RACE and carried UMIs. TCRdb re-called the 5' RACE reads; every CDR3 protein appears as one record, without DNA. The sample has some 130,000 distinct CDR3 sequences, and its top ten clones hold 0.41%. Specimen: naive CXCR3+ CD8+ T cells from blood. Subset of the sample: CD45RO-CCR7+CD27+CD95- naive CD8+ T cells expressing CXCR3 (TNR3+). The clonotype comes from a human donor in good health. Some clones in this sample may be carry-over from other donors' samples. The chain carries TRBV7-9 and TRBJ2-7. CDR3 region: CASSLSYNYEQYF.